This T cell receptor (beta chain) was documented in a study of T-cell memory formation after mild COVID-19. The CDR3 totals 16 residues. The germline gives CDR1 SEHNR, CDR2 FQNEAQ (reference sequence). Germline trimming cut 5 bases from V and 2 bases from J; bases unmatched to any gene: 7. Via MiXCR, TCRdb re-called the 5' RACE reads, giving one row per CDR3 protein. The sample shows nearly 350,000 distinct CDR3 sequences, 10% to 15% of them seen only once. This clonotype has ten or more counts. The chain employs TRBV7-9 and TRBJ2-5; TRBD2 matches 11 bases. The TCR comes from a man younger than 35 who had mild COVID-19 (a few samples of this study predate the infection). Cell type and time point are not known. What was sequenced was PBMCs or a T cell subset sorted from them (not recorded which). CDR3 in amino acids: CASSPPLAGGQETQYF. CDR3 nucleotide sequence: TGTGCCAGCAGCCCACCCCTAGCGGGGGGACAAGAGACCCAGTACTTC.